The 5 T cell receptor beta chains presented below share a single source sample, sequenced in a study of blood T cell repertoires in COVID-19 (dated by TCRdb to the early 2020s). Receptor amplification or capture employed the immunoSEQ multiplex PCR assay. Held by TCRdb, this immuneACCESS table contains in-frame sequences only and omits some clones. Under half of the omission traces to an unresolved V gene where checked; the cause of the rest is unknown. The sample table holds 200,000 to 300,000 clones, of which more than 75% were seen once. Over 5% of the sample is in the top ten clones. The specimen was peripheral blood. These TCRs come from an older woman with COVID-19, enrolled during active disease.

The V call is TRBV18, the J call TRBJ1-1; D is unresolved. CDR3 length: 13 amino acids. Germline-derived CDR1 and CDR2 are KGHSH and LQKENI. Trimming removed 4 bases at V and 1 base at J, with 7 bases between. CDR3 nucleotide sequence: TGTGCCAGCTCACAGGACTCGAACACTGAAGCTTTCTTT. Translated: CASSQDSNTEAFF.

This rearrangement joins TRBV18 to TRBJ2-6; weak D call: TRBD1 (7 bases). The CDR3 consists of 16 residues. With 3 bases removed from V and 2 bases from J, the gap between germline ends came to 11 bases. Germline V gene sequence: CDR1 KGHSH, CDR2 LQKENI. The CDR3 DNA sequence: TGTGCCAGCTCACCCCAGGGGGGTACTGGGGCCAACGTCCTGACTTTC. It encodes CASSPQGGTGANVLTF.

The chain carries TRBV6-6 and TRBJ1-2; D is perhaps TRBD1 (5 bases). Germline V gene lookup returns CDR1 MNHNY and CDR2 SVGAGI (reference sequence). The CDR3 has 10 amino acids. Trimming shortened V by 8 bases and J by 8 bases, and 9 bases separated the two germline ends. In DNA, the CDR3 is TGTGCCAGCGGACAAGTGGGCTACACCTTC. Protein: CASGQVGYTF.

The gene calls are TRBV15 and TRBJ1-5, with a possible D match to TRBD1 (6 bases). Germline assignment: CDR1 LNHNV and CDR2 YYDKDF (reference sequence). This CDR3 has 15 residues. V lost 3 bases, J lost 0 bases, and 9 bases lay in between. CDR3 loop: CATSRTGFSNQPQHF. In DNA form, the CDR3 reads TGTGCCACCAGCAGGACAGGTTTTAGCAATCAGCCCCAGCATTTT. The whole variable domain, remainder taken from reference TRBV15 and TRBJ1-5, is DAMVIQNPRYQVTQFGKPVTLSCSQTLNHNVMYWYQQKSSQAPKLLFHYYDKDFNNEADTPDNFQSRRPNTSFCFLDIRSPGLGDTAMYLCATSRTGFSNQPQHFGDGTRLSIL.

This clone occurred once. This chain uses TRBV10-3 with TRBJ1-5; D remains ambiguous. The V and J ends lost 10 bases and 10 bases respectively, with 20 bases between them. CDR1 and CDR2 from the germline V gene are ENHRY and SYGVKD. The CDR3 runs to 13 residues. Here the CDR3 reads CATGREPRTPQHF. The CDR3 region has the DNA TGTGCCACCGGACGTGAACCACGGACTCCCCAGCATTTT.